The TCR beta chain under discussion was sequenced for a study of cytomegalovirus exposure and HLA in healthy donors. The PCR contained 60 Vbeta and 13 Jbeta primers. Authors' methods: Later analysis identified tens of millions of unique TCR beta chains, roughly 11 million shared. Assay: immunoSEQ multiplex PCR; the TCRdb copy retains only in-frame clones and omits some. For V, J and clone size, that table is used; D and trimming come from the DNA. The sample includes about 210,000 clones, 75% to 80% of them seen just once. A remark on this clone: Its specificity is not known.

Germline assignment: CDR1 SEHNR and CDR2 FQNEAQ (reference sequence). The CDR3 has 17 amino acids. After removal of 1 base from V and 1 base from J, the junction contained 2 bases not matched to a gene. Study results and limitations: The authors listed 164 TCR beta chains as cytomegalovirus-associated. In vitro checks showed that a few CMV-associated chains really do target CMV antigens.

Sample: PBMCs. This chain joins TRBV7-9 and TRBJ1-6; 9 bases agree with TRBD1. The receptor was isolated from a male donor in good health and CMV-seronegative. The CDR3 protein is CASSLEGQGSYNSPLHF. The CDR3 DNA is TGTGCCAGCAGCTTAGAGGGACAGGGTTCCTATAATTCACCCCTCCACTTT.